The entry below describes one T cell receptor beta chain. Its specificity is not known. This CDR3 comprises 12 residues. With 5 bases clipped from V and 3 bases from J, the junction kept 3 bases outside the gene matches. Germline CDR1 and CDR2: DFQATT and SNEGSKA (reference sequence). Alongside a J-beta primer mix, a sample-barcoded 5' primer served in a second PCR lasting about 7 to 11 cycles. Via MiXCR, TCRdb re-called the 5' RACE reads, giving one row per CDR3 protein. The sample shows fewer than 800,000 distinct CDR3 sequences, more than 20% of them seen only once. Healthy Caucasian individuals from Russia aged about 6 to 95 served as donors. This entry comes from a study of blood T cells in healthy people across ages. Study-level points and caveats: Age showed a roughly linear inverse relationship with TCR beta diversity per million T cells. Diversity figures based on one million T cells were deemed too low. More naive CD4+ cells and higher diversity marked long-lived donors relative to aged donors.

The receptor was isolated from a man between 70 and 80 years old in good health. Sequences were obtained from blood. The chain couples TRBV20-1 to TRBJ1-2, with 7 bases matching TRBD1. CDR3 protein: CSASTGDYGYTF. The CDR3, as DNA: TGCAGTGCTTCCACAGGGGACTATGGCTACACCTTC.